What follows are 8 T cell receptor beta chains derived from one specimen sequenced in a study of blood T cell repertoires in COVID-19 (dated by TCRdb to the early 2020s). The library relied on the immunoSEQ multiplex PCR assay. TCRdb carries this immuneACCESS record with in-frame sequences only. Its versions omit some clonotypes, under half of them owing to an unresolved V gene in the studies checked, with the rest unexplained. The sample data list roughly 140,000 clones, and about 85% of these were observed just once. The top ten clones comprise 2.5% to 3% of the sample. The sample comprised peripheral blood. The source of these receptors is a woman aged 40 to 50 with active or convalescent COVID-19.

V and J are TRBV5-1 and TRBJ2-3; weak D call: TRBD1 (6 bases). This CDR3 spans 16 amino acids. In germline, CDR1 is SGHRS, CDR2 YFSETQ. V gave up 6 bases and J gave up 0 bases, with 17 bases separating them. Here the CDR3 DNA reads TGCGCCAGCACCCGTACCGCAGGGGTCAGCACAGATACGCAGTATTTT. Amino acid sequence: CASTRTAGVSTDTQYF.

The rearrangement uses TRBV11-2 and TRBJ2-1; TRBD1 might be the D (6 bases). CDR1 is SGHAT and CDR2 is FQNNGV in the germline V gene. Trimming left V 5 bases short and J 8 bases short, with 22 bases between. The CDR3 spans 16 residues. CDR3 sequence: CASSTSKQGLSHEQFF. The CDR3 bases are TGTGCCAGCAGCACCTCAAAACAGGGTTTGTCCCATGAGCAGTTCTTC.

V usage is TRBV5-1 and J usage is TRBJ2-5, with D possibly being TRBD1 (6 bases). This CDR3 has 14 amino acids. V was shortened by 1 base and J by 3 bases, with 10 bases between the two germline ends. Germline V gives CDR1 SGHRS, CDR2 YFSETQ. The CDR3 nucleotides are TGCGCCAGCAGCTTGTCGACAGGAGAAGAGACCCAGTACTTC. This encodes CASSLSTGEETQYF.

This clone was seen a handful of times. The rearrangement uses TRBV7-6 and TRBJ1-5; D remains unclear. CDR3 size: 16 residues. Trimming removed 5 bases at V and 2 bases at J, with 16 bases between. Germline-derived CDR1 and CDR2 are SGHVS and FNYEAQ. The CDR3 loop reads CASSPAPQVGNQPQHF. The CDR3 coding sequence is TGTGCCAGCAGCCCCGCCCCCCAGGTGGGCAATCAGCCCCAGCATTTT.

V and J are TRBV29-1 and TRBJ1-2, with D unresolved. This CDR3 has 13 amino acids. V was clipped by 5 bases and J by 4 bases, with 14 bases between them. CDR1 SQVTM and CDR2 ANQGSEA come from the germline V gene. Written as DNA, the CDR3 is TGCAGCGTTACGACGGGTTCCCTCTATGGCTACACCTTC. Translated, it gives CSVTTGSLYGYTF.

This sequence joins TRBV4-3 and TRBJ1-1, with D unclear. V was cut by 0 bases and J by 8 bases, with 7 bases left in between. Germline CDR1 and CDR2: LGHNA and YSLEER. The CDR3 contains 12 residues. The CDR3 spells CASSQDATEAFF. CDR3 bases: TGCGCCAGCAGCCAAGATGCGACAGAAGCTTTCTTT.

The chain employs TRBV3-1 (or the pseudogene TRBV3-2) and TRBJ1-2; no firm D call. The germline V gene encodes CDR1 LGHDT and CDR2 YNNKEL (reference sequence). The CDR3 contains 13 residues. V gave up 3 bases and J gave up 2 bases, with 7 bases separating them. CDR3 sequence reads: CASSHGVNYGYTF. The CDR3 region has the DNA TGTGCCAGCAGCCACGGGGTGAACTATGGCTACACCTTC.

CDR3 in amino acids: CAWTGSRAFF. DNA of the CDR3: TGTGCCTGGACTGGGAGTAGAGCTTTCTTT. The chain combines TRBV30 with TRBJ1-1; D not certain. Per germline, CDR1 GTSNPN and CDR2 SVGIG (reference sequence). This CDR3 has 10 residues. The V gene lost 4 bases and the J gene lost 10 bases, with 10 bases spanning the gap.